The 25 T cell receptor beta chains below all came from one sample that was sequenced in a study of blood T cell repertoires in COVID-19. Profiled with immunoSEQ multiplex PCR; TCRdb holds only in-frame clones, not every one. The sample records over 90,000 clones, about 90% being singletons. Sequenced: peripheral blood. The receptors come from a human donor in a cohort sampled during active COVID-19.

This clone was seen a few times. This chain links TRBV27 with TRBJ2-6; possible D gene TRBD2, 6 bases. CDR1 is MNHEY, CDR2 SMNVEV, per germline (reference sequence). V was clipped by 7 bases and J by 2 bases, with 12 bases between them. The CDR3 loop spans 15 amino acids. The CDR3 nucleotides read TGTGCCAGCACCCTCGGAGGGGCTGGGGCCAACGTCCTGACTTTC. It yields the protein CASTLGGAGANVLTF. Full variable domain (rest looked up from reference TRBV27 and TRBJ2-6): EAQVTQNPRYLITVTGKKLTVTCSQNMNHEYMSWYRQDPGLGLRQIYYSMNVEVTDKGDVPEGYKVSRKEKRNFPLILESPSPNQTSLYFCASTLGGAGANVLTFGAGSRLTVL.

The V gene is TRBV19, the J gene TRBJ2-3; D is perhaps TRBD2 (6 bases). This CDR3 comprises 15 residues. Germline V gene lookup returns CDR1 LNHDA and CDR2 SQIVND (reference sequence). V gave up 0 bases and J gave up 2 bases, with 9 bases separating them. CDR3 sequence (DNA): TGTGCCAGTAGTATAGATCGGGAGCTCACAGATACGCAGTATTTT. It encodes CASSIDRELTDTQYF.

In this sample, this clone turned up once. The chain uses TRBV15 and TRBJ2-7; D might be TRBD1 (6 bases). CDR1 is LNHNV and CDR2 is YYDKDF in the germline V gene (reference sequence). The CDR3 is made up of 16 amino acids. V gave up 4 bases and J gave up 3 bases, with 19 bases separating them. CDR3 residues: CATSTPETGEFYEQYF. Here the CDR3 DNA reads TGTGCCACCAGCACGCCCGAGACAGGAGAATTCTACGAGCAGTACTTC.

In DNA, the CDR3 is TGTGCCAGTAGTGCTCAAAAAGGGGGCAATCAGCCCCAGCATTTT. As protein: CASSAQKGGNQPQHF. The chain is built from TRBV19 and TRBJ1-5; D is possibly TRBD1 (5 bases). The CDR3 has 15 amino acids. Trimming cost V 5 bases and J 2 bases, with 13 bases left between them. Germline CDR1 reads LNHDA; CDR2 reads SQIVND (reference sequence).

The chain is built from TRBV6-5 and TRBJ1-4, with D possibly being TRBD1 (6 bases). Between the trimmed V and J ends, which lost 8 bases and 0 bases, there was a span of 13 bases. Germline CDR1 reads MNHEY; CDR2 reads SVGAGI. The CDR3 has 15 residues. The CDR3 nucleotides are TGTGCCAGCGGAACTTACAGGGCAACTAATGAAAAACTGTTTTTT. Its translation: CASGTYRATNEKLFF.

The gene calls are TRBV10-3 and TRBJ2-3, with a weak D call TRBD1 (6 bases). The CDR3 runs 13 residues. Germline CDR1 is ENHRY and CDR2 is SYGVKD. V was trimmed by 9 bases and J by 2 bases, leaving 12 bases between them. CDR3 loop: CAIGRTDTDTQYF. For the CDR3, the DNA is TGTGCCATTGGGCGGACAGACACAGATACGCAGTATTTT.

The J gene is TRBJ2-5, the V gene TRBV24-1, with 8 bases that match TRBD1. V was pared by 4 bases and J by 1 base, with 7 bases of the junction left unmatched. The CDR3 extends over 16 amino acids. CDR1 and CDR2 from the germline V gene are KGHDR and SFDVKD. CDR3 amino acids: CATSDVLGQGQETQYF. CDR3 nucleotide sequence: TGTGCCACCAGTGACGTCCTTGGACAGGGCCAAGAGACCCAGTACTTC.

The chain is built from TRBV5-8 and TRBJ1-3; D is perhaps TRBD1 (6 bases). Germline CDR1 and CDR2: SGHTS and YDEGEE. The CDR3 consists of 15 residues. The V gene lost 0 bases and the J gene lost 4 bases, with 11 bases spanning the gap. In DNA, the CDR3 is TGTGCCAGCAGCTTGGACAGGGTACCCGGAAACACCATATATTTT. Translating it yields CASSLDRVPGNTIYF.

This rearrangement joins TRBV28 to TRBJ1-2; 7 bases line up with TRBD1. Germline V lookup: CDR1 MDHEN, CDR2 SYDVKM. The CDR3 length is 16 residues. The V and J ends lost 6 bases and 5 bases, in that order; junction bases with no gene match: 15. CDR3 sequence: CASSDGLGTEVYGYTF. CDR3 nucleotide sequence: TGTGCCAGCAGCGACGGATTGGGGACAGAGGTTTATGGCTACACCTTC.

The chain couples TRBV6-5 to TRBJ2-5, with 9 bases lining up with TRBD1. Germline V gene sequence: CDR1 MNHEY, CDR2 SVGAGI. J was trimmed by 1 base and V by 7 bases; bases with no gene match: 7. There are 15 residues in the CDR3. In DNA, the CDR3 is TGTGCCAGCACCCCCAGGACAGGGGCCCAAGAGACCCAGTACTTC. It is translated as CASTPRTGAQETQYF.

The chain links TRBV19 to TRBJ1-6, with 8 bases aligning to TRBD1. The germline CDR1 and CDR2 sequences are LNHDA and SQIVND (reference sequence). The CDR3 runs to 14 residues. Trimming at V came to 4 bases and at J to 13 bases, leaving 9 bases not matched to a gene. CDR3 DNA: TGTGCCAGTAGTAAGGGACAGGCCGTCTCGCCCCTCCACTTT. It translates to CASSKGQAVSPLHF.

The rearrangement uses TRBV27 and TRBJ2-7; 8 bases are a match to TRBD1. CDR1 is MNHEY and CDR2 is SMNVEV in the germline V gene (reference sequence). The length of the CDR3 is 18 residues. The trim removed 3 bases at V and 1 base at J, leaving 14 bases unmatched. The CDR3 is CASSFYSSRQGASYEQYF. CDR3 DNA: TGTGCCAGCAGTTTTTACTCTAGCCGGCAGGGGGCGTCCTACGAGCAGTACTTC.

The chain combines TRBV19 with TRBJ2-3; possibly TRBD2 for D (5 bases). Germline assignment: CDR1 LNHDA and CDR2 SQIVND (reference sequence). Trimming removed 4 bases at V and 0 bases at J, with 17 bases between. This CDR3 is built from 17 residues. The CDR3 is CASSNFRRGRSTDTQYF. DNA for the CDR3: TGTGCCAGTAGTAACTTCCGGCGAGGGAGAAGCACAGATACGCAGTATTTT.

This clone was found once. This chain joins TRBV27 and TRBJ2-7; TRBD2 matches 10 bases. This CDR3 is built from 14 residues. Germline V gene data show CDR1 as MNHEY and CDR2 as SMNVEV (reference sequence). The J segment lost 2 bases and the V segment lost 3 bases, leaving 1 base of the junction unmatched. The CDR3 spells CASSFSGGPYEQYF. The DNA for the CDR3 is TGTGCCAGCAGTTTTAGCGGGGGGCCCTACGAGCAGTACTTC.

The chain has TRBV9 and TRBJ2-3, with 9 bases matching TRBD1. Germline V gene lookup returns CDR1 SGDLS and CDR2 YYNGEE. The J segment lost 4 bases and the V segment lost 5 bases, leaving 5 bases of the junction unmatched. This CDR3 comprises 14 residues. CDR3 DNA sequence: TGTGCCAGCAGTGCGGGACAGGGTCCAGATACGCAGTATTTT. Amino acids: CASSAGQGPDTQYF.

The chain is built from TRBV4-3 and TRBJ2-1, with TRBD2 identical over 10 bases. CDR3 length equals 19 residues. The V and J ends lost 2 bases and 0 bases, in that order; junction bases with no gene match: 10. CDR1 and CDR2 (germline): LGHNA, YSLEER. The DNA for the CDR3 is TGCGCCAGCAGCCAATATTACTTGACTAGCGGGCCCTCCTACAATGAGCAGTTCTTC. Protein sequence: CASSQYYLTSGPSYNEQFF.

V gene TRBV5-1 combines with J gene TRBJ1-4, with D maybe TRBD1 (6 bases). From germline, CDR1 is SGHRS and CDR2 YFSETQ. The CDR3 has 14 amino acids. The germline V and J ends were trimmed by 3 bases and 5 bases, with 11 bases remaining between them. In nucleotides, the CDR3 is TGCGCCAGCAGCTACAGACAGGCCAATGAAAAACTGTTTTTT. The encoded protein is CASSYRQANEKLFF.

The chain joins TRBV7-2 to TRBJ2-2; D is perhaps TRBD2 (6 bases). The CDR3 has 15 residues. The ends were cut back, 5 bases at V and 1 base at J, with 11 bases in the middle. The germline V gene has CDR1 SGHTA and CDR2 FQGNSA. As DNA, the CDR3 is TGTGCCAGCAGCCCGGGACTCCAGAACACCGGGGAGCTGTTTTTT. As protein: CASSPGLQNTGELFF.

This clone showed up just once. The chain couples TRBV5-1 to TRBJ1-3, with D possibly TRBD1 on 5 matching bases. The germline CDR1 and CDR2 sequences are SGHRS and YFSETQ. The CDR3 is 16 amino acids. V was clipped by 0 bases and J by 0 bases, with 10 bases between them. The CDR3 DNA is TGCGCCAGCAGCTTGGGGAACAGGATCTCTGGAAACACCATATATTTT. Residues: CASSLGNRISGNTIYF.

Here the CDR3 DNA reads TGCGCCAGCAGCCCAGAGGACTCGGGAAGGACTGAAGCTTTCTTT. This sequence encodes CASSPEDSGRTEAFF. The V gene is TRBV4-3, the J gene TRBJ1-1; no definite D call. This CDR3 has 15 amino acids. Germline V gene sequence: CDR1 LGHNA, CDR2 YSLEER. Deletions cut 4 bases from V and 5 bases from J, with 17 bases between.

The rearrangement uses TRBV27 and TRBJ1-5; tentative D call: TRBD1 (5 bases). The length of the CDR3 is 13 residues. V was trimmed by 2 bases and J by 7 bases, leaving 9 bases between them. Germline V gene data show CDR1 as MNHEY and CDR2 as SMNVEV (reference sequence). CDR3 sequence: CASSLGGGQPQHF. In DNA form, the CDR3 reads TGTGCCAGCAGTTTAGGGGGGGGACAGCCCCAGCATTTT.

This chain links TRBV30 with TRBJ1-5, with D perhaps TRBD1 (6 bases). The CDR3 contains 17 residues. The germline V gene encodes CDR1 GTSNPN and CDR2 SVGIG (reference sequence). Trimming took off 3 bases at V and 6 bases at J, with 24 bases between the two ends. This chain's CDR3 is CAWSPYPRGRLGQPQHF. CDR3 sequence (DNA): TGTGCCTGGAGCCCCTACCCGCGGGGGCGGTTGGGTCAGCCCCAGCATTTT.

This clone was seen once. The DNA for the CDR3 is TGTGCCAGCTCACCACCTAACCAGAACTATGGCTACACCTTC. Encoded protein: CASSPPNQNYGYTF. The chain has TRBV18 and TRBJ1-2, with D unresolved. V lost 0 bases and J lost 2, with 7 bases in between. Per the germline V gene, CDR1 is KGHSH and CDR2 is LQKENI. CDR3 length: 14 amino acids.

The chain recombines TRBV3-1 (or the pseudogene TRBV3-2) with TRBJ1-4, with TRBD1 matching 9 bases. This CDR3 comprises 15 residues. Trimming removed 6 bases from V and 8 bases from J; junction bases left unmatched: 10. Germline CDR1 is LGHDT and CDR2 is YNNKEL (reference sequence). CDR3 in amino acids: CASRSTGGYNEKLFF. For the CDR3, the DNA is TGTGCCAGCAGGTCCACAGGGGGCTACAACGAAAAACTGTTTTTT.

The CDR3 DNA sequence: TGTGCCAGCTCACCACGGCAGGGCCCGAACACCGGGGAGCTGTTTTTT. Translated: CASSPRQGPNTGELFF. The V gene is TRBV18, the J gene TRBJ2-2, with D perhaps matching TRBD1 (5 bases). V was trimmed by 1 base and J by 0 bases, leaving 9 bases between them. This CDR3 has 16 residues. Germline CDR1 is KGHSH and CDR2 is LQKENI.